This TCR beta chain emerged from a study of post-analysis software for immune sequencing data. Study background: Multiple sclerosis in the patients followed relapsing-remitting, secondary progressive and progressive-relapsing courses.

Germline V gene data show CDR1 as LGHNA and CDR2 as YNFKEQ. CDR3 length: 17 amino acids. Notes on the study in general: The F measure placed samples prepared in the same batch into strongly shared clusters. Four or five TRBV segments, including TRBV5-6, TRBV5-1 and TRBV20-1, were more frequent in patients than controls. Diversity measured as normalized Chao1 was significantly lower in multiple sclerosis patients than in controls.

The TCR beta cDNA libraries carried unique molecular identifiers. T cells, about 0.85 to 11 million of them, yielded 500,000 to 600,000 cDNA molecules. MiXCR was run by TCRdb on the PCR reads, yielding one entry per CDR3 protein. The sample lists about 820,000 distinct CDR3 sequences, around 50% occurring once. Notes on this clonotype: The antigen is not known. At one end, the junction sequence differs from germline, possibly due to a read error.

The chain is built from TRBV4-2 and TRBJ2-3; TRBD2 might be the D (8 bases). The sequencing input was blood. The TCR sequence derives from a girl between 5 and 17 years old with multiple sclerosis. The CDR3 is CASSPGGGREGTDTQYF. The CDR3 DNA sequence: TGTGCCAGCAGCCCAGGGGGTGGACGGGAGGGCACGGATACGCAGTATTTT.